This TCR beta chain was captured in a study of CD8+CD57+ T cells in acquired aplastic anemia. Researchers used genomic DNA as the template to profile TCR beta VDJ and CDR3. TCRdb reprocessed the reads via MiXCR and lists one record per CDR3 protein. This table holds 95,000 to 150,000 distinct CDR3 sequences, 45% to 60% found once. The authors sequenced patients whose flow cytometry had shown CD8+CD57+ cell expansion. Patients, without exception, had severe acquired aplastic anemia. Trimming removed 1 base at V and 9 bases at J, with 19 bases between. Germline CDR1 reads SGHDN; CDR2 reads FVKESK. The CDR3 consists of 16 residues.

The genes are TRBV14 and TRBJ1-3; D gene unclear. The sequence derives from a human donor with aplastic anemia. The material sequenced was sorted CD4+, CD8+, or CD8+CD57+ T cells (not recorded which) from PBMCs. CDR3 region: CASSQVGPQSQSTIYF. The CDR3 DNA follows: TGTGCCAGCAGCCAAGTTGGTCCACAGAGCCAATCCACCATATATTTT. Variable domain in full (rest from reference TRBV14 and TRBJ1-3): EAGVTQFPSHSVIEKGQTVTLRCDPISGHDNLYWYRRVMGKEIKFLLHFVKESKQDESGMPNNRFLAERTGGTYSTLKVQPAELEDSGVYFCASSQVGPQSQSTIYFGEGSWLTVV.